Presented here are 16 T cell receptor beta chains from one specimen sequenced in a study of blood T cell repertoires in COVID-19. Measured with immunoSEQ multiplex PCR; TCRdb has only the in-frame clones, and not every one. This sample has around 340,000 clones, with about 90% found just once. Sequencing was carried out using PBMCs or T cells enriched from blood (not recorded which). The receptors originated from a woman in her 30s who had been exposed to COVID-19.

V and J are TRBV28 and TRBJ2-7, with D perhaps matching TRBD1 (6 bases). Trimming shortened V by 1 base and J by 2 bases, and 12 bases separated the two germline ends. There are 15 residues in the CDR3. Per germline, CDR1 MDHEN and CDR2 SYDVKM. The CDR3 nucleotides are TGTGCCAGCAGTTTATCGGCAGGGGTCACCTACGAGCAGTACTTC. Translated: CASSLSAGVTYEQYF.

V gene TRBV27 combines with J gene TRBJ1-2; no reliable D call. Trimming pared 2 bases from V and 2 bases from J, leaving 9 bases between. The CDR3 runs to 14 residues. Germline CDR1 reads MNHEY; CDR2 reads SMNVEV (reference sequence). Here the CDR3 reads CASSLGPLNYGYTF. CDR3 sequence (DNA): TGTGCCAGCAGTTTAGGCCCCTTGAACTATGGCTACACCTTC.

The chain is built from TRBV11-2 and TRBJ2-2; a possible D gene is TRBD2 (6 bases). Trimming shortened V by 1 base and J by 6 bases, and 12 bases separated the two germline ends. The CDR3 is 15 amino acids. Germline assignment: CDR1 SGHAT and CDR2 FQNNGV. The CDR3 DNA is TGTGCCAGCAGCTTAGTATCGGGGGTACCCGGGGAGCTGTTTTTT. Its protein is CASSLVSGVPGELFF.

The chain links TRBV19 to TRBJ2-1; 11 nucleotides agree with TRBD2. J lost 1 base, V lost 5 bases, and 16 bases had no gene match. Looked up from germline, CDR1 is LNHDA and CDR2 is SQIVND (reference sequence). The length of the CDR3 is 20 residues. The CDR3 DNA is TGTGCCAGTAGTCCCGGTCTAGCGGGAGGACCCAAAATATCCTACAATGAGCAGTTCTTC. Residues: CASSPGLAGGPKISYNEQFF.

The genes are TRBV29-1 and TRBJ2-7, with 9 bases fitting TRBD1. Germline loops: CDR1 SQVTM, CDR2 ANQGSEA. J was trimmed by 1 base and V by 4 bases; bases with no gene match: 11. This CDR3 is 16 amino acids long. CDR3 DNA: TGCAGCGTTGCCGCGGGCCACAGGGGGCCATCCTACGAGCAGTACTTC. It is translated as CSVAAGHRGPSYEQYF.

This clone was seen once. V usage is TRBV10-3 and J usage is TRBJ2-1; 7 bases align to TRBD2. The CDR3 consists of 14 residues. The J segment lost 9 bases and the V segment lost 0 bases, leaving 5 bases of the junction unmatched. CDR1 is ENHRY and CDR2 is SYGVKD in the germline V gene. The CDR3 DNA reads as TGTGCCATCAGTGAGTCGGGGGGGTTGGTTGAGCAGTTCTTC. As protein: CAISESGGLVEQFF.

This clone was counted between two and nine times. The chain links TRBV28 to TRBJ1-4; D not resolved. CDR3 length equals 18 residues. CDR1 and CDR2 (germline): MDHEN, SYDVKM. V was clipped by 0 bases and J by 2 bases, with 16 bases between them. The CDR3 protein is CASSLWDLVGRTNEKLFF. The CDR3 DNA is TGTGCCAGCAGTTTATGGGACCTCGTTGGGAGGACTAATGAAAAACTGTTTTTT.

The gene calls are TRBV5-1 and TRBJ2-7; 10 bases are a match to TRBD1. V lost 4 bases to trimming and J lost 2 bases; unmatched junction nucleotides: 6. The CDR3 spans 15 residues. Germline lookup yields CDR1 SGHRS and CDR2 YFSETQ. In nucleotides, the CDR3 is TGCGCCAGCAGCATGCGACAGGGGGCCCCCTACGAGCAGTACTTC. The encoded protein is CASSMRQGAPYEQYF. Using reference TRBV5-1 and TRBJ2-7 for the parts outside the CDR3, the full variable domain is KAGVTQTPRYLIKTRGQQVTLSCSPISGHRSVSWYQQTPGQGLQFLFEYFSETQRNKGNFPGRFSGRQFSNSRSEMNVSTLELGDSALYLCASSMRQGAPYEQYFGPGTRLTVT.

The chain links TRBV19 to TRBJ2-7; D unclear. Germline CDR1 reads LNHDA; CDR2 reads SQIVND (reference sequence). Trimming took off 5 bases at V and 0 bases at J, with 14 bases between the two ends. The CDR3 loop spans 15 amino acids. The CDR3: CASSPLVYDSYEQYF. As DNA, the CDR3 is TGTGCCAGTAGTCCCTTAGTCTATGACTCCTACGAGCAGTACTTC.

The CDR3 sequence: CASSGQAKDYTF. The CDR3 DNA reads TGTGCCAGCAGTGGGCAGGCTAAGGACTACACCTTC. The V gene is TRBV2, the J gene TRBJ1-2; D uncertain. V lost 4 bases, J lost 10 bases, and 13 bases lay in between. Germline V CDR1 and CDR2: SNHLY, FYNNEI. This CDR3 contains 12 residues.

The chain combines TRBV7-9 with TRBJ2-7; TRBD1 matches 7 bases. CDR3 size: 15 residues. The J segment lost 2 bases and the V segment lost 1 base, leaving 5 bases of the junction unmatched. Germline-derived CDR1 and CDR2 are SEHNR and FQNEAQ (reference sequence). CDR3 amino acids: CASSLGPQGAYEQYF. The CDR3 region has the DNA TGTGCCAGCAGCTTAGGTCCGCAGGGGGCCTACGAGCAGTACTTC.

CDR3 region: CASSQGSAGVRYEQYF. DNA for the CDR3: TGTGCCAGCAGCCAGGGCTCGGCGGGAGTGAGATACGAGCAGTACTTC. The genes are TRBV3-1 (or the pseudogene TRBV3-2) and TRBJ2-7, with 7 positions matching TRBD2. The CDR3 totals 16 residues. The V gene's germline CDR1 is LGHDT and CDR2 YNNKEL (reference sequence). The V gene end was trimmed by 3 bases and the J gene end by 4 bases; junction bases not matched to a gene: 12.

This clone was counted a few times. The chain has TRBV6-4 and TRBJ1-1; 9 bases agree with TRBD1. The CDR3 has 16 amino acids. V shed 0 bases and J 1 base; nucleotides not matched to a gene: 3. Per the germline V gene, CDR1 is MRHNA and CDR2 is SNTAGT. As DNA, the CDR3 is TGTGCCAGCAGTGACTCGCCGGGACAGGGGAACACTGAAGCTTTCTTT. Amino acid sequence: CASSDSPGQGNTEAFF.

The chain joins TRBV18 to TRBJ2-7; D may be TRBD2 (5 bases). The length of the CDR3 is 16 residues. Germline loops: CDR1 KGHSH, CDR2 LQKENI. Trimming pared 2 bases from V and 2 bases from J, leaving 16 bases between. CDR3 sequence reads: CASSPSPGTLAYEQYF. CDR3 in DNA: TGTGCCAGCTCACCATCCCCGGGAACGCTTGCCTACGAGCAGTACTTC.

The chain has TRBV7-9 and TRBJ1-2; D is possibly TRBD1 (6 bases). Per germline, CDR1 SEHNR and CDR2 FQNEAQ (reference sequence). The ends were cut back, 2 bases at V and 2 bases at J, with 12 bases in the middle. This CDR3 contains 15 residues. Here the CDR3 reads CASSLQQGGNYGYTF. The CDR3 DNA reads TGTGCCAGCAGCTTACAACAGGGAGGGAACTATGGCTACACCTTC.

The V gene is TRBV12-5, the J gene TRBJ1-2, with a weak D call TRBD1 (5 bases). Germline CDR1 reads LGHNT; CDR2 reads FRNRAP. V dropped 1 base and J dropped 6 bases, with 9 bases sitting between them. The CDR3 has 13 amino acids. CDR3 sequence (DNA): TGTGCTAGTGGTTTGGGACAGCGCCATGGCTACACCTTC. Translation gives CASGLGQRHGYTF.